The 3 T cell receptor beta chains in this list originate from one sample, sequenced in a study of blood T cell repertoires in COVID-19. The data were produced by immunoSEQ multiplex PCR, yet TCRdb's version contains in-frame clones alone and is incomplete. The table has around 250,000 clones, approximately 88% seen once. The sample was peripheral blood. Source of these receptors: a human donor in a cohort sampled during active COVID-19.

The DNA of the CDR3 is TGTGCCAGCAGCCCCCAGGTTGGTGGCTATGGCTACACCTTC. Amino acids: CASSPQVGGYGYTF. V gene TRBV11-2 combines with J gene TRBJ1-2; the D is unclear. The CDR3 is made up of 14 amino acids. With 5 bases removed from V and 4 bases from J, the gap between germline ends came to 14 bases. The germline V gene encodes CDR1 SGHAT and CDR2 FQNNGV.

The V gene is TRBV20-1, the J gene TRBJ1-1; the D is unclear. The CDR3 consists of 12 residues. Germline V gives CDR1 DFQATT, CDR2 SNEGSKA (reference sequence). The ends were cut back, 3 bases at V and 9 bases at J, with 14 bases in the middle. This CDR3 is CSASGGSMKAFF. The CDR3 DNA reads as TGCAGTGCTAGTGGTGGCTCCATGAAAGCTTTCTTT.

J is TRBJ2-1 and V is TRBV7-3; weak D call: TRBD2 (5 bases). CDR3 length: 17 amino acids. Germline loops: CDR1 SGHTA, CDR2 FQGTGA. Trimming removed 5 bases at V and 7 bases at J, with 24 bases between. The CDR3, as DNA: TGTGCCAGCAGCGTGGTGCCTAGCTTACCGGATGGGAATGAGCAGTTCTTC. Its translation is CASSVVPSLPDGNEQFF.